Each of the 4 T cell receptor beta chains below was sequenced from the same sample in a study of technical replicates of blood from a few donors. Here immunoSEQ multiplex PCR was the method, and the copy in TCRdb shows in-frame clones only, minus some. The sample carries some 60,000 clones, about 87% recorded once. The material sequenced was PBMCs. These receptors originate from a human donor in good health. Some clones in this sample may be carry-over from other donors' samples.

This sequence joins TRBV29-1 and TRBJ1-4, with 7 bases matching TRBD1. With V trimmed by 2 bases and J by 6 bases, 3 bases remained unmatched. Looked up from germline, CDR1 is SQVTM and CDR2 is ANQGSEA. The CDR3 loop spans 13 amino acids. CDR3 coding DNA: TGCAGCGTTGAAAGTGACAGGGATGAAAAACTGTTTTTT. The encoded protein is CSVESDRDEKLFF.

V is TRBV6-6 and J is TRBJ1-4; D gene ambiguous. The germline gives CDR1 MNHNY, CDR2 SVGAGI (reference sequence). Trimming shortened V by 4 bases and J by 10 bases, and 13 bases separated the two germline ends. The CDR3 is 13 amino acids. The DNA for the CDR3 is TGTGCCAGCAGTTTCCAGGACCGGGGAAAACTGTTTTTT. Protein: CASSFQDRGKLFF.

V usage is TRBV19 and J usage is TRBJ1-1; 7 nucleotides match TRBD1. The CDR3 runs 12 residues. V was clipped by 5 bases and J by 6 bases; unmatched bases: 3. Germline V gives CDR1 LNHDA, CDR2 SQIVND (reference sequence). The CDR3 DNA follows: TGTGCCAGTAGTGACAGGGCCGCTGAAGCTTTCTTT. Amino acid sequence: CASSDRAAEAFF.

In its sample, this clone was seen a few times. V gene TRBV19 combines with J gene TRBJ1-2; TRBD1 matches at 7 bases. CDR3 length equals 14 residues. The ends lost 7 bases at V and 3 bases at J; junction bases unmatched: 8. CDR1 and CDR2 from the germline V gene are LNHDA and SQIVND (reference sequence). The CDR3 is CASIGDSLHYGYTF. For the CDR3, the DNA is TGTGCCAGTATCGGGGACAGCCTCCACTATGGCTACACCTTC.